This T cell receptor (beta chain) was found in a study of T cell responses to AZD1222 COVID-19 vaccine. Study-level points and caveats: Baseline seropositivity occurred in only a handful of AZD1222 recipients. Across spike, vaccine-associated CD4 TCRs were found, dominant at 160-218 and 743-854. Mostly white British, mostly female donors; authors suggested clonal diversity may be underestimated. A rise in Spike-specific TCR breadth and depth followed two AZD1222 doses.

Comments on this clone: What it binds is not known.

CDR1 is SGHRS and CDR2 is YFSETQ in the germline V gene. This CDR3 is 11 amino acids long. V was pared by 2 bases and J by 6 bases, with 2 bases between. Libraries were prepared by immunoSEQ multiplex PCR; TCRdb keeps only in-frame clonotypes and omits some of them. The sample lists approximately 180,000 clones, roughly 88% occurring once. The chain has TRBV5-1 and TRBJ2-2; D not certain. The material was peripheral blood, obtained on day 0 of AZD1222 vaccination. This TCR was sampled from an adult in good health. The CDR3 nucleotides are TGCGCCAGCAGCTTCGCCGGGGAGCTGTTTTTT. It translates to CASSFAGELFF.